This T cell receptor (beta chain) was identified in a study of graft-versus-host responses after intestinal transplantation. There are a few counts of this clone. What it binds is not known. Generated by immunoSEQ multiplex PCR, the TCRdb table keeps only in-frame clones and is missing some. Of about 130,000 clones in the sample, approximately 92% were seen once. The CDR3 runs to 12 residues. V dropped 0 bases and J dropped 7 bases, with 6 bases sitting between them. Germline CDR1 reads LGHNA; CDR2 reads YNFKEQ. The chain recombines TRBV4-2 with TRBJ1-2; D is undetermined. The receptor comes from a human donor who received an intestinal transplant. This specimen consisted of unstimulated CD4+ T cells sorted from spleen or lymph node cells, obtained before intestinal transplant. The CDR3 DNA sequence: TGTGCCAGCAGCCAAGATGGGAGTGGCTACACCTTC. The encoded protein is CASSQDGSGYTF.